The 25 T cell receptor beta chains below come from one sample, sequenced in a study of T cell repertoires in cytomegalovirus infection. These receptors lack a known antigen. TCRdb recomputed calls from the reads with MiXCR, one row per CDR3 protein. Of some 310,000 distinct CDR3 sequences in the sample, around 25% were seen once. Specimen: cultured PBMCs, collected from culture after CMV antigen stimulation. These receptors were obtained from a human donor in good health (CMV status not recorded). Some clones in this sample may be carry-over from other donors' samples.

This clonotype was observed a few times. V usage is TRBV7-9 and J usage is TRBJ2-1; 10 bases map to TRBD1. V shed 4 bases, J shed 3 bases, and the junction held 3 bases outside the gene matches. The CDR3 has 15 amino acids. Germline loops: CDR1 SEHNR, CDR2 FQNEAQ (reference sequence). In DNA form, the CDR3 reads TGTGCCAGCAGCTCGACAGGGGGCGTCTACAATGAGCAGTTCTTC. It is translated as CASSSTGGVYNEQFF.

This clonotype was counted a single time. This clone may be a read error of a much larger clone one base away. The chain couples TRBV7-2 to TRBJ2-5; D gene unclear. Between the trimmed V and J ends, which lost 2 bases and 1 base, there was a span of 5 bases. The CDR3 has 13 amino acids. CDR1 is SGHTA and CDR2 is FQGNSA in the germline V gene. The CDR3 sequence: CASSLIFQETQYF. Here the CDR3 DNA reads TGTGCCAGCAGCTTAATATTCCAAGAGACCCAGTACTTC.

This clonotype is termed medium-sized. The chain is built from TRBV7-2 and TRBJ2-6; no clear D. The V end lost 7 bases, the J end lost 2 bases, and 6 bases lay between the germline ends. This CDR3 contains 13 residues. Germline V gene data show CDR1 as SGHTA and CDR2 as FQGNSA. The CDR3: CASTLAGANVLTF. The CDR3 DNA reads TGTGCCAGCACCCTCGCTGGGGCCAACGTCCTGACTTTC.

This clonotype was seen a handful of times. The rearrangement joins TRBV7-2 to TRBJ1-2; tentatively, D is TRBD1 (6 bases). CDR1 is SGHTA and CDR2 is FQGNSA in the germline V gene. CDR3 length: 15 amino acids. Trimming left V 5 bases short and J 3 bases short, with 16 bases between. CDR3 in amino acids: CASSKQGEGHYGYTF. As DNA, the CDR3 is TGTGCCAGCAGCAAACAGGGTGAGGGCCACTATGGCTACACCTTC.

This rearrangement joins TRBV7-2 to TRBJ2-5; 11 bases align to TRBD2. CDR1 SGHTA and CDR2 FQGNSA come from the germline V gene. The CDR3 sequence is 17 residues long. J was trimmed by 1 base and V by 3 bases; bases with no gene match: 7. The CDR3 region is CASSLGLAAITQETQYF. In nucleotides, the CDR3 is TGTGCCAGCAGCTTGGGACTAGCGGCTATAACCCAAGAGACCCAGTACTTC.

This clonotype was detected only a few times. The chain carries TRBV4-3 and TRBJ2-2, with TRBD2 identical over 10 bases. This CDR3 has 17 residues. V shed 0 bases, J shed 3 bases, and the junction held 4 bases outside the gene matches. Germline V lookup: CDR1 LGHNA, CDR2 YSLEER. The CDR3 DNA is TGCGCCAGCAGCCAAGAGTTCAGCGGGAGGGACACCGGGGAGCTGTTTTTT. Its protein product is CASSQEFSGRDTGELFF.

The sample holds a few counts of this clonotype. The CDR3 region has the DNA TGTGCCAGCAGACGCACCCCTAGCGATTCCTACAATGAGCAGTTCTTC. This encodes CASRRTPSDSYNEQFF. V gene TRBV7-8 combines with J gene TRBJ2-1; D is possibly TRBD2 (6 bases). The CDR3 is made up of 16 amino acids. Trimming stripped 6 bases from V and 1 base from J, with 16 bases between. Germline assignment: CDR1 SGHVS and CDR2 FQNEAQ.

The chain recombines TRBV19 with TRBJ2-2, with TRBD1 matching over 8 bases. The CDR3 extends over 16 amino acids. Trimming at V came to 8 bases and at J to 3 bases, leaving 11 bases not matched to a gene. The V gene's germline CDR1 is LNHDA and CDR2 SQIVND (reference sequence). CDR3 sequence: CASEKGPGGYTGELFF. The DNA of the CDR3 is TGTGCCAGTGAAAAGGGCCCAGGGGGCTACACCGGGGAGCTGTTTTTT.

V is TRBV20-1 and J is TRBJ2-3; D might be TRBD2 (7 bases). The germline V and J ends were trimmed by 5 bases and 4 bases, with 19 bases remaining between them. This CDR3 contains 15 residues. The germline V gene encodes CDR1 DFQATT and CDR2 SNEGSKA (reference sequence). This CDR3 reads CSACIGGGPPDTQYF. As DNA, the CDR3 is TGCAGTGCTTGCATAGGGGGAGGGCCCCCAGATACGCAGTATTTT.

The rearrangement uses TRBV6-2 or TRBV6-3 and TRBJ1-2; the D is unclear. The CDR3 extends over 12 amino acids. In germline, CDR1 is MNHEY, CDR2 SVGEGT. Trimming cost V 6 bases and J 5 bases, with 10 bases left between them. The CDR3 is CASRARLYGYTF. The CDR3, as DNA: TGTGCCAGCAGGGCCAGGCTGTATGGCTACACCTTC.

This clonotype was observed a few times. V gene TRBV27 combines with J gene TRBJ2-3; 9 nucleotides match TRBD2. This CDR3 comprises 15 residues. The germline V gene has CDR1 MNHEY and CDR2 SMNVEV (reference sequence). V trimming: 6 bases; J trimming: 4 bases; junction bases outside the gene matches: 8. The CDR3 sequence is CASSPRAGGADTQYF. CDR3 DNA sequence: TGTGCCAGCAGCCCTAGGGCGGGAGGGGCAGATACGCAGTATTTT.

The J gene is TRBJ2-1, the V gene TRBV10-3, with 14 nucleotides matching TRBD2. Germline lookup yields CDR1 ENHRY and CDR2 SYGVKD. The junction had 7 bases not matched to a gene; V was cut back by 6 bases and J by 6 bases. This CDR3 contains 16 residues. In nucleotides, the CDR3 is TGTGCCATCAGCGATGGACTAGCGGGAGGCAGCAATGAGCAGTTCTTC. This translates into CAISDGLAGGSNEQFF.

This clonotype was detected only a few times. V and J are TRBV20-1 and TRBJ1-3, with TRBD1 identical over 7 bases. Germline loops: CDR1 DFQATT, CDR2 SNEGSKA (reference sequence). The V and J ends lost 2 bases and 0 bases, in that order; junction bases with no gene match: 16. The CDR3 has 19 residues. CDR3 in DNA: TGCAGTGCTAGACTGCACAAATCCGGGACAGCCTACTCTGGAAACACCATATATTTT. Amino acid sequence: CSARLHKSGTAYSGNTIYF.

This clonotype was found a few times. The rearrangement joins TRBV19 to TRBJ2-3; D is possibly TRBD1 or TRBD2 (6 bases each). Trimming left V 8 bases short and J 5 bases short, with 20 bases between. The germline V gene has CDR1 LNHDA and CDR2 SQIVND (reference sequence). This CDR3 comprises 15 residues. In DNA, the CDR3 is TGTGCCAGTGGGGTGCCGGCCGGGGGACAAGATACGCAGTATTTT. As protein: CASGVPAGGQDTQYF.

This chain uses TRBV7-9 with TRBJ2-7; TRBD2 matches 11 bases. The germline V gene has CDR1 SEHNR and CDR2 FQNEAQ (reference sequence). This CDR3 contains 13 residues. V was pared by 6 bases and J by 3 bases, with 1 base of the junction left unmatched. CDR3 DNA sequence: TGTGCCAGCAGTACTAGCGGGAGCTACGAGCAGTACGTC. Translation gives CASSTSGSYEQYV.

The V gene is TRBV7-2, the J gene TRBJ2-1; D gene uncertain. This CDR3 spans 13 amino acids. The V gene lost 5 bases and the J gene lost 7 bases, with 12 bases spanning the gap. Germline V lookup: CDR1 SGHTA, CDR2 FQGNSA. The CDR3 nucleotides read TGTGCCAGCAGCCCCCGACTTCTGAATGAGCAGTTCTTC. Translated, it gives CASSPRLLNEQFF. Full variable domain (rest looked up from reference TRBV7-2 and TRBJ2-1): GAGVSQSPSNKVTEKGKDVELRCDPISGHTALYWYRQSLGQGLEFLIYFQGNSAPDKSGLPSDRFSAERTGGSVSTLTIQRTQQEDSAVYLCASSPRLLNEQFFGPGTRLTVL.

This clonotype came up a few times. The gene calls are TRBV6-2 or TRBV6-3 and TRBJ1-1, with TRBD1 as a possible D gene (5 bases). Deletions cut 7 bases from V and 0 bases from J, with 12 bases between. CDR3 length: 14 amino acids. The germline CDR1 and CDR2 sequences are MNHEY and SVGEGT. CDR3 region: CASIQVNMNTEAFF. The CDR3 nucleotides read TGTGCCAGCATACAGGTGAACATGAACACTGAAGCTTTCTTT.

The chain couples TRBV4-1 to TRBJ2-2; D not certain. Germline-derived CDR1 and CDR2 are MGHRA and YSYEKL. The CDR3 runs to 18 residues. Trimming took 0 bases from V and 0 from J, leaving 14 bases between them. CDR3 coding DNA: TGCGCCAGCAGCCAAGAAATAACCGGGCCCCCGAACACCGGGGAGCTGTTTTTT. Translated, it gives CASSQEITGPPNTGELFF.

The V and J genes are TRBV7-6 and TRBJ2-1; D remains unclear. The CDR3 has 16 amino acids. V shed 4 bases and J shed 1 base, with 14 bases lying between them. In germline, CDR1 is SGHVS, CDR2 FNYEAQ. The CDR3 bases are TGTGCCAGCAGCTCATACAAAGTGGGGTCCTACAATGAGCAGTTCTTC. This translates into CASSSYKVGSYNEQFF.

This clonotype has more than one count but fewer than ten. The genes are TRBV27 and TRBJ2-7; TRBD1 matches at 8 bases. J was trimmed by 1 base and V by 4 bases; bases with no gene match: 6. This CDR3 contains 15 residues. CDR1 is MNHEY and CDR2 is SMNVEV in the germline V gene (reference sequence). As DNA, the CDR3 is TGTGCCAGCAGTTCCCGAGGGACAGGTTCCTACGAGCAGTACGTC. Its translation is CASSSRGTGSYEQYV.

V is TRBV6-6 and J is TRBJ2-1; a weak D match, TRBD1 (8 bases). This CDR3 has 19 residues. CDR1 is MNHNY and CDR2 is SVGAGI in the germline V gene (reference sequence). V lost 0 bases, J lost 4 bases, and 22 bases lay in between. This chain's CDR3 is CASSYSTGGGTGRYNEQFF. Here the CDR3 DNA reads TGTGCCAGCAGTTACTCCACAGGGGGAGGGACTGGACGATACAATGAGCAGTTCTTC.

This chain connects TRBV6-2 or TRBV6-3 to TRBJ2-3; 7 bases are shared with TRBD1. The J segment lost 6 bases and the V segment lost 10 bases, leaving 10 bases of the junction unmatched. CDR1 and CDR2 (germline): MNHEY, SVGEGT. The CDR3 has 13 residues. The CDR3 DNA is TGTGCCACCGAGGGGGCGGACCTGGATACGCAGTATTTT. It is translated as CATEGADLDTQYF.

V gene TRBV12-3 or TRBV12-4 combines with J gene TRBJ2-1; D may match TRBD1 or TRBD2 (5 bases each). The CDR3 runs to 11 residues. V was trimmed by 8 bases and J by 10 bases, leaving 12 bases between them. In nucleotides, the CDR3 is TGTGCCAGCCTCGGGACGAGCGAGCAGTTCTTC. Translated: CASLGTSEQFF.

The V and J genes are TRBV6-2 or TRBV6-3 and TRBJ1-5; no clear D gene. Germline loops: CDR1 MNHEY, CDR2 SVGEGT. There are 15 residues in the CDR3. V lost 2 bases to trimming and J lost 0 bases, with 8 bases between them. This chain's CDR3 is CASSYGKTSNQPQHF. CDR3 DNA: TGTGCCAGCAGTTACGGGAAGACTAGCAATCAGCCCCAGCATTTT.

The chain links TRBV6-2 or TRBV6-3 to TRBJ2-7, with D perhaps TRBD2 (5 bases). The ends were cut back, 0 bases at V and 11 bases at J, with 29 bases in the middle. The germline gives CDR1 MNHEY, CDR2 SVGEGT. This CDR3 is 18 amino acids long. The CDR3, as DNA: TGTGCCAGCAGTTACTCGGAGGTTAGGAGTCGGCAACACTCCGGAGAGTACGTC. Its protein product is CASSYSEVRSRQHSGEYV.